Listed below are T cell receptor beta chains from one sample, sequenced in a study of early T cells in non-severe SARS-CoV-2 infection. From the 5' RACE reads, TCRdb called clonotypes with MiXCR, one entry per CDR3 protein. Counted here are fewer than 30,000 distinct CDR3 sequences, about 10% occurring once; the ten biggest clones make up around 15%. Source material: whole blood. The receptors were sampled from an adult who was a healthcare worker with PCR-confirmed SARS-CoV-2 infection or an uninfected control (not recorded which). Both conserved end residues are part of each CDR3.

TRBV7-2	TRBJ2-5	CASSFSAIQETQYF
TRBV7-9	TRBJ1-6	CASSLGRGESPLHF
TRBV30	TRBJ2-3	CAWRLSGFTDTQYF
TRBV6-5	TRBJ1-6	CASSYSRSGRFNSPLHF
TRBV7-9	TRBJ1-3	CASSSTLRSSENTIYF
TRBV7-8	TRBJ2-7	CAGSFYGTSGLSSF
TRBV7-8	TRBJ1-3	CASSLARGGRSENTIYF
TRBV18	TRBJ1-1	CASSREGGTEAFF
TRBV20-1	TRBJ2-2	CSARAALAGSNTGELFF
TRBV20-1	TRBJ2-1	CSASRAGGSYNEQFF
TRBV6-6	TRBJ1-1	CASSYVLNLNTEAFF
TRBV18	TRBJ2-7	CASSPPGQGAFSEQYF
TRBV10-3	TRBJ1-1	CAITGGAEEAFF
TRBV7-6	TRBJ2-2	CASSFSLANTGELFF
TRBV30	TRBJ1-4	CASTGEEYEKLFF
TRBV2	TRBJ2-5	CASPAGAETQYF
TRBV7-6	TRBJ2-7	CASSKQPGGDEQYF
TRBV19	TRBJ2-2	CASSISDRGAGELFF
TRBV7-9	TRBJ2-2	CASSASRQRNTGELFF
TRBV5-6	TRBJ2-5	CASSLARQKKETQYF
TRBV2	TRBJ2-4	CASRGPEGENIQYF
TRBV19	TRBJ2-7	CASSISGGTLRQYF
TRBV29-1	TRBJ2-3	CSGTARDSTDTQYF
TRBV3-1	TRBJ2-7	CASSPQGGTYEQYF
TRBV11-3	TRBJ2-3	CASSKQGSSDTQYF
TRBV18	TRBJ2-7	CASSQGVRGEQYF
TRBV9	TRBJ1-6	CASSVAYRTANSPLHF
TRBV29-1	TRBJ1-2	CSGQDKSYGYTF
TRBV6-5	TRBJ1-2	CASSPAGTGGLGYGYTF
TRBV30	TRBJ2-7	CAWSSRWEQYF
TRBV7-9	TRBJ2-5	CASSPKMETQYF
TRBV7-2	TRBJ1-4	CASSSLLNVGEKLFF
TRBV7-9	TRBJ1-2	CASSRGQGVYGYTF
TRBV7-2	TRBJ1-2	CASSPFGTGRSGYTF
TRBV9	TRBJ2-5	CASSPRGDRALGTQYF
TRBV14	TRBJ2-7	CASSQWTGTGVFDEQYF
TRBV29-1	TRBJ2-5	CSVLRGGSETQYF
TRBV4-2	TRBJ2-2	CASSQVGPGSGELFF
TRBV3-1	TRBJ2-2	CASSPSGTMNTGELFF
TRBV30	TRBJ2-7	CAWNLQGAVAYEQYF
TRBV20-1	TRBJ2-3	CSASRTTSSTDTQYF
TRBV11-1	TRBJ2-1	CASSFGGTDNEQFF
TRBV7-9	TRBJ1-1	CASSLGPGQEAFF
TRBV2	TRBJ1-3	CASSESGISGNTIYF
TRBV6-6	TRBJ2-3	CASSRDRGFDTQYF
TRBV6-2/TRBV6-3	TRBJ1-5	CASSREDAFQPQHF
TRBV2	TRBJ1-2	CASSEDREGYTF
TRBV7-2	TRBJ2-7	CASSLEQSIYEQYF
TRBV9	TRBJ1-2	CASSLTGGNGYTF
TRBV20-1	TRBJ2-7	CSARGRDRDYEQYF
TRBV7-6	TRBJ1-3	CASSLQVSFGNTIYF
TRBV7-9	TRBJ2-7	CASSLNRGTYEQYF